One sample yielded the 22 T cell receptor beta chains listed below, sequenced in a study of blood T cell repertoires in COVID-19. The method was immunoSEQ multiplex PCR; TCRdb's version includes in-frame clones alone and lacks a portion of them. The sample carries over 70,000 clones, 65% to 90% recorded once. What was sequenced was peripheral blood. The source of these receptors is a human donor in a cohort sampled during active COVID-19.

The chain carries TRBV18 and TRBJ2-1; tentatively, D is TRBD1 (6 bases). The CDR3 contains 15 residues. Germline V lookup: CDR1 KGHSH, CDR2 LQKENI. Trimming stripped 3 bases from V and 9 bases from J, with 18 bases between. The CDR3 region is CASSPLQLQGGEQFF. CDR3 bases: TGTGCCAGCTCACCTCTGCAACTACAGGGTGGTGAGCAGTTCTTC.

V usage is TRBV10-3 and J usage is TRBJ1-1, with D maybe TRBD1 (5 bases). Germline V lookup: CDR1 ENHRY, CDR2 SYGVKD. Trimming removed 3 bases at V and 0 bases at J, with 20 bases between. CDR3 size: 18 residues. CDR3 in amino acids: CAISDPGGGVEMNTEAFF. The CDR3 DNA sequence: TGTGCCATCAGTGATCCCGGGGGAGGGGTGGAGATGAACACTGAAGCTTTCTTT.

The chain links TRBV9 to TRBJ2-1; D is unclear. The germline V gene has CDR1 SGDLS and CDR2 YYNGEE. Trimming stripped 4 bases from V and 0 bases from J, with 17 bases between. CDR3 length equals 17 residues. The DNA of the CDR3 is TGTGCCAGCAGCTCTTCCGGTTCCGCTAGCTCCTACAATGAGCAGTTCTTC. It specifies CASSSSGSASSYNEQFF. Full variable domain (outside the CDR3, taken from reference TRBV9 and TRBJ2-1): DSGVTQTPKHLITATGQRVTLRCSPRSGDLSVYWYQQSLDQGLQFLIQYYNGEERAKGNILERFSAQQFPDLHSELNLSSLELGDSALYFCASSSSGSASSYNEQFFGPGTRLTVL.

The chain links TRBV21-1 to TRBJ2-1; the table's D call, TRBD1, has no DNA check behind it. TRBV21-1 is classified as a pseudogene. This CDR3 is built from 16 residues. CDR3 nucleotides: TGTGCCAGCAGCGAAGACAGCTTCTACCCCTACAATGAGCAGTTCTTC. Amino acid sequence: CASSEDSFYPYNEQFF.

The chain is built from TRBV7-2 and TRBJ1-3; no clear D. V lost 0 bases, J lost 4 bases, and 4 bases lay in between. In germline, CDR1 is SGHTA, CDR2 FQGNSA. The CDR3 loop spans 13 amino acids. This chain's CDR3 is CASSLAAGNTIYF. The CDR3 region has the DNA TGTGCCAGCAGCTTAGCGGCAGGAAACACCATATATTTT.

This clone was observed a handful of times. The chain carries TRBV2 and TRBJ1-2, with a tentative D call TRBD1 (6 bases). The CDR3 is 15 amino acids. CDR1 is SNHLY and CDR2 is FYNNEI in the germline V gene. V dropped 4 bases and J dropped 4 bases, with 16 bases sitting between them. The CDR3 here is CASSVQGKSVYGYTF. Here the CDR3 DNA reads TGTGCCAGCAGTGTCCAGGGGAAGAGTGTCTATGGCTACACCTTC.

This chain uses TRBV5-1 with TRBJ2-1; 8 nucleotides match TRBD2. The CDR3 length is 17 residues. Germline assignment: CDR1 SGHRS and CDR2 YFSETQ. Germline trimming cut 4 bases from V and 7 bases from J; bases unmatched to any gene: 16. The CDR3 spells CASSGLGGAGVGNEQFF. CDR3 DNA sequence: TGCGCCAGCAGCGGCCTCGGAGGAGCGGGGGTCGGAAATGAGCAGTTCTTC. Based on the CDR3 plus reference TRBV5-1 and TRBJ2-1, the full variable domain is KAGVTQTPRYLIKTRGQQVTLSCSPISGHRSVSWYQQTPGQGLQFLFEYFSETQRNKGNFPGRFSGRQFSNSRSEMNVSTLELGDSALYLCASSGLGGAGVGNEQFFGPGTRLTVL.

This chain joins TRBV4-1 and TRBJ2-1; possible D gene TRBD1, 6 bases. Trimming removed 3 bases at V and 6 bases at J, with 18 bases between. CDR1 and CDR2 (germline): MGHRA, YSYEKL. The CDR3 runs 16 residues. CDR3 protein: CASSQPGQRKFNEQFF. The CDR3 DNA follows: TGCGCCAGCAGCCAGCCCGGACAGCGAAAATTCAATGAGCAGTTCTTC.

V usage is TRBV4-3 and J usage is TRBJ1-5, with D unresolved. The V gene lost 0 bases and the J gene lost 2 bases, with 14 bases spanning the gap. This CDR3 is 17 amino acids long. CDR1 LGHNA and CDR2 YSLEER come from the germline V gene. CDR3 sequence (DNA): TGCGCCAGCAGCCAAGAGCGAGCTGCCCAAGGCAATCAGCCCCAGCATTTT. Its protein is CASSQERAAQGNQPQHF.

This clone was recorded once. The V and J genes are TRBV5-1 and TRBJ2-1, with TRBD2 identical over 11 bases. This CDR3 is built from 15 residues. J lost 9 bases, V lost 0 bases, and 5 bases had no gene match. Germline CDR1 reads SGHRS; CDR2 reads YFSETQ. The CDR3 region is CASSLGLAGGSEQFF. Written as DNA, the CDR3 is TGCGCCAGCAGCTTGGGCCTAGCGGGGGGTTCTGAGCAGTTCTTC.

V and J are TRBV28 and TRBJ2-1, with 11 bases aligning to TRBD2. Germline CDR1 is MDHEN and CDR2 is SYDVKM. This CDR3 contains 16 residues. The trim removed 4 bases at V and 8 bases at J, leaving 10 bases unmatched. The CDR3 spells CASSSLVLAGVYEQFF. The DNA for the CDR3 is TGTGCCAGCAGTTCACTCGTACTAGCGGGAGTGTATGAGCAGTTCTTC.

The rearrangement joins TRBV5-1 to TRBJ2-7; 9 bases map to TRBD1. Germline V lookup: CDR1 SGHRS, CDR2 YFSETQ. This CDR3 contains 15 residues. The junction had 8 bases not matched to a gene; V was cut back by 0 bases and J by 7 bases. DNA for the CDR3: TGCGCCAGCAGCTTGGACCCGGGACAGGGACGGGAGCAGTACTTC. Encoded protein: CASSLDPGQGREQYF.

The V gene is TRBV7-9, the J gene TRBJ1-2; possibly TRBD1 for D (5 bases). The ends were cut back, 11 bases at V and 2 bases at J, with 15 bases in the middle. Germline assignment: CDR1 SEHNR and CDR2 FQNEAQ (reference sequence). The CDR3 is made up of 13 amino acids. The CDR3 bases are TGTGCCTCCCCCACGACAGAAAACTATGGCTACACCTTC. Its translation is CASPTTENYGYTF.

The chain is built from TRBV27 and TRBJ1-2; 12 bases are shared with TRBD1. The CDR3 runs to 16 residues. Germline loops: CDR1 MNHEY, CDR2 SMNVEV (reference sequence). Trimming at V came to 5 bases and at J to 8 bases, leaving 12 bases not matched to a gene. The CDR3 DNA follows: TGTGCCAGCAGTGCCCTCGGGACAGGGGGCCTCCAGGGCTACACCTTC. Translating it yields CASSALGTGGLQGYTF.

J is TRBJ2-1 and V is TRBV7-6; tentative D call: TRBD2 (7 bases). The CDR3 covers 13 residues. CDR1 and CDR2 from the germline V gene are SGHVS and FNYEAQ. Trimming cost V 7 bases and J 5 bases, with 12 bases left between them. CDR3 coding DNA: TGTGCCAGCAACCGGGGGGCCAACAATGAGCAGTTCTTC. Amino acids: CASNRGANNEQFF.

Here the CDR3 reads CASSLAVARDPTDTQYF. CDR3 nucleotides: TGTGCCAGCAGCTTAGCGGTAGCGCGGGACCCCACAGATACGCAGTATTTT. This chain connects TRBV7-2 to TRBJ2-3; TRBD2 might be the D (6 bases). Germline V gene sequence: CDR1 SGHTA, CDR2 FQGNSA. V gave up 0 bases and J gave up 2 bases, with 15 bases separating them. The CDR3 spans 17 residues. Complete variable domain (other parts from reference TRBV7-2 and TRBJ2-3): GAGVSQSPSNKVTEKGKDVELRCDPISGHTALYWYRQSLGQGLEFLIYFQGNSAPDKSGLPSDRFSAERTGGSVSTLTIQRTQQEDSAVYLCASSLAVARDPTDTQYFGPGTRLTVL.

The J gene is TRBJ1-2, the V gene TRBV12-3 or TRBV12-4, with D unresolved. The CDR3 runs to 13 residues. Trimming cost V 4 bases and J 1 base, with 7 bases left between them. The DNA for the CDR3 is TGTGCCAGCAGTTCGGCGGTTAACTATGGCTACACCTTC. It yields the protein CASSSAVNYGYTF.

V is TRBV30 and J is TRBJ1-6; 7 bases match TRBD1. Germline CDR1 and CDR2: GTSNPN and SVGIG (reference sequence). Trimming at V came to 7 bases and at J to 4 bases, leaving 10 bases not matched to a gene. The CDR3 covers 15 residues. CDR3 residues: CALARGEHYNSPLHF. The CDR3 bases are TGTGCCTTGGCCAGGGGGGAACATTATAATTCACCCCTCCACTTT.

This sequence joins TRBV28 and TRBJ2-1; D is uncertain. The CDR3 length is 13 residues. V was clipped by 2 bases and J by 4 bases, with 6 bases between them. The germline gives CDR1 MDHEN, CDR2 SYDVKM. CDR3 residues: CASSLDFYNEQFF. In DNA, the CDR3 is TGTGCCAGCAGTTTAGACTTTTACAATGAGCAGTTCTTC.

The V call is TRBV2, the J call TRBJ2-1; TRBD1 is a possible D gene (7 bases). V lost 8 bases, J lost 9 bases, and 17 bases lay in between. CDR3 length equals 13 residues. The germline V gene encodes CDR1 SNHLY and CDR2 FYNNEI. The CDR3 sequence: CASLPGGNSEQFF. CDR3 sequence (DNA): TGTGCCAGCCTGCCAGGGGGGAATAGTGAGCAGTTCTTC.

This clone was counted between two and nine times. V gene TRBV7-7 combines with J gene TRBJ2-2, with TRBD2 identical over 7 bases. This CDR3 comprises 16 residues. Trimming at V came to 8 bases and at J to 2 bases, leaving 11 bases not matched to a gene. Germline V gene data show CDR1 as SSHAT and CDR2 as FNYEAQ (reference sequence). The CDR3 loop is CASRPLASGNTGELFF. Here the CDR3 DNA reads TGTGCCAGCCGACCTTTGGCTAGCGGAAACACCGGGGAGCTGTTTTTT.

V gene TRBV5-1 combines with J gene TRBJ2-7, with 8 bases matching TRBD2. The germline V gene encodes CDR1 SGHRS and CDR2 YFSETQ. V shed 4 bases, J shed 2 bases, and the junction held 14 bases outside the gene matches. This CDR3 has 17 residues. The CDR3 here is CASSPGRDGGTPYEQYF. The CDR3 DNA sequence: TGCGCCAGCAGCCCCGGGAGGGATGGGGGGACTCCCTACGAGCAGTACTTC.